The clone carrying this T cell receptor (beta chain) was observed a handful of times. V gave up 5 bases and J gave up 5 bases; unmatched junction bases: 12. This CDR3 has 16 amino acids. Germline lookup yields CDR1 MDHEN and CDR2 SYDVKM. TCRdb re-analysed the RT-PCR reads in MiXCR, keeping a single row per CDR3 protein. The sample lists 300,000 to 350,000 distinct CDR3 sequences; approximately 21% were seen once. The data are from a study of response to subunit inactivated influenza vaccine. This material consisted of PBMCs from blood, taken less than 22 months after vaccination. This chain joins TRBV28 and TRBJ2-5; 9 bases fit TRBD2. The source is a man aged 50-75 years who received an inactivated influenza vaccine. The DNA for the CDR3 is TGTGCCAGCAGTACCGGTTTCCTAGCGGGGACCGAGACCCAGTACTTC. Its translation is CASSTGFLAGTETQYF.